This T cell receptor (beta chain) was recovered during a study of post-analysis software for immune sequencing data. The authors incorporated unique molecular identifiers into the TCR beta cDNA libraries. TCRdb re-derived calls from the PCR reads in MiXCR, one entry per CDR3 protein. The sample records 450,000 to 700,000 distinct CDR3 sequences, around 40% being singletons. General study results and limits: TRBV5-6, TRBV5-1 and TRBV20-1 were among 4 or 5 TRBV segments more frequent in patients than controls.

This CDR3 has 14 residues. V shed 1 base and J 8 bases; nucleotides not matched to a gene: 5. There are a few counts of this clonotype. What it binds is unknown. Material for sequencing was blood. The source of this sequence is a girl between 10 and 17 years old with multiple sclerosis. The genes are TRBV12-3 or TRBV12-4 and TRBJ2-1; 7 positions agree with TRBD1. The CDR3 coding sequence is TGTGCCAGCAGTTTAGTGCCAACAGGGGATGAGCAGTTCTTC. Translated: CASSLVPTGDEQFF.